This entry lists 21 T cell receptor beta chains sequenced from one sample in a study of T cell repertoires in cytomegalovirus infection. Via MiXCR, TCRdb re-called the reads, giving one row per CDR3 protein. The data show more than 400,000 distinct CDR3 sequences, with about 26% seen just once and over 10% held by the top ten. Sequencing was performed on PBMCs. The receptors were gathered from a human donor in good health (CMV status not recorded). Some clones in this sample may be carry-over from other donors' samples.

The rearrangement uses TRBV20-1 and TRBJ2-5, with 9 nucleotides matching TRBD2. This CDR3 comprises 14 residues. With 5 bases clipped from V and 2 bases from J, the junction kept 6 bases outside the gene matches. The V gene's germline CDR1 is DFQATT and CDR2 SNEGSKA (reference sequence). Written as DNA, the CDR3 is TGCAGTGCTCCGAGACTAGCGGTACAAGAGACCCAGTACTTC. This sequence encodes CSAPRLAVQETQYF.

This sequence joins TRBV5-4 and TRBJ2-3; D remains unclear. The CDR3 is 15 residues long. V was trimmed by 1 base and J by 5 bases, leaving 14 bases between them. Germline V gene lookup returns CDR1 SGHNT and CDR2 YYREEE (reference sequence). The CDR3 sequence: CASSLQAPVGDTQYF. The CDR3 DNA sequence: TGTGCCAGCAGCTTGCAGGCCCCAGTGGGAGATACGCAGTATTTT.

This clonotype was seen at least ten times. The chain recombines TRBV7-2 with TRBJ2-3, with 9 bases matching TRBD2. V lost 6 bases, J lost 6 bases, and 13 bases stayed unmatched. This CDR3 contains 16 residues. Germline lookup yields CDR1 SGHTA and CDR2 FQGNSA. The CDR3 bases are TGTGCCAGCAGTTTGAGTAGCGGGAGAGTGGGCGATACGCAGTATTTT. Translation gives CASSLSSGRVGDTQYF.

In this sample, this clonotype turned up many times. The chain combines TRBV7-2 with TRBJ1-1, with TRBD1 matching over 8 bases. Trimming removed 4 bases from V and 6 bases from J; junction bases left unmatched: 10. The CDR3 runs 15 residues. Per the germline V gene, CDR1 is SGHTA and CDR2 is FQGNSA. The CDR3 loop is CASSWRTGSIAEAFF. The CDR3 DNA reads TGTGCCAGCAGCTGGCGGACAGGGAGTATCGCTGAAGCTTTCTTT.

The chain joins TRBV4-1 to TRBJ2-1; TRBD2 aligns across 7 bases. The CDR3 loop spans 16 amino acids. CDR1 MGHRA and CDR2 YSYEKL come from the germline V gene. V trimming: 0 bases; J trimming: 0 bases; junction bases outside the gene matches: 2. This chain's CDR3 is CASSQEWGGSYNEQFF. In DNA, the CDR3 is TGCGCCAGCAGCCAAGAGTGGGGGGGCTCCTACAATGAGCAGTTCTTC.

At least ten counts were recorded for this clonotype. This chain connects TRBV6-1 to TRBJ2-7, with 8 nucleotides matching TRBD1. There are 15 residues in the CDR3. V lost 3 bases to trimming and J lost 5 bases; unmatched junction nucleotides: 9. The V gene's germline CDR1 is MNHNS and CDR2 SASEGT. The CDR3, as DNA: TGTGCCAGCAGTGATCAGGGGGCGGCCTCGGACGAGCAGTACGTC. Translated: CASSDQGAASDEQYV.

The chain carries TRBV19 and TRBJ1-2; D might be TRBD1 (6 bases). Trimming shortened V by 3 bases and J by 8 bases, and 16 bases separated the two germline ends. This CDR3 has 14 amino acids. Per germline, CDR1 LNHDA and CDR2 SQIVND (reference sequence). For the CDR3, the DNA is TGTGCCAGTAGTATCGTACAGGGAAGGGACGGCTACACCTTC. The encoded protein is CASSIVQGRDGYTF.

This chain joins TRBV19 and TRBJ2-5; D gene uncertain. The CDR3 is 16 amino acids. V lost 0 bases, J lost 2 bases, and 13 bases lay in between. CDR1 is LNHDA, CDR2 SQIVND, per germline (reference sequence). CDR3 region: CASSIDPQGEQETQYF. The DNA of the CDR3 is TGTGCCAGTAGTATAGATCCGCAAGGAGAACAAGAGACCCAGTACTTC. The full variable domain, its missing parts supplied by reference TRBV19 and TRBJ2-5, is DGGITQSPKYLFRKEGQNVTLSCEQNLNHDAMYWYRQDPGQGLRLIYYSQIVNDFQKGDIAEGYSVSREKKESFPLTVTSAQKNPTAFYLCASSIDPQGEQETQYFGPGTRLLVL.

This clonotype was observed at least ten times. V gene TRBV7-6 combines with J gene TRBJ1-5; 8 nucleotides line up with TRBD1. This CDR3 is 16 amino acids long. Trimming took 5 bases from V and 0 from J; bases not matched to a gene: 6. The V gene's germline CDR1 is SGHVS and CDR2 FNYEAQ. The CDR3 sequence: CASSQGAATSNQPQHF. CDR3 nucleotides: TGTGCCAGCAGCCAGGGGGCGGCCACTAGCAATCAGCCCCAGCATTTT. The full variable domain, rest sourced from reference TRBV7-6 and TRBJ1-5, is GAGVSQSPRYKVTKRGQDVALRCDPISGHVSLYWYRQALGQGPEFLTYFNYEAQQDKSGLPNDRFSAERPEGSISTLTIQRTEQRDSAMYRCASSQGAATSNQPQHFGDGTRLSIL.

In regard to this clonotype: This may arise from a read error, as a much more abundant clone is one base away. The J gene is TRBJ2-1, the V gene TRBV7-6; 7 bases agree with TRBD1. The CDR3 consists of 14 residues. Looked up from germline, CDR1 is SGHVS and CDR2 is FNYEAQ. V shed 7 bases and J 2 bases; nucleotides not matched to a gene: 5. CDR3 coding DNA: TGTGCCAGCAACTGGGGACAGCCCTACAATGAGCAGTTCTTC. It codes for CASNWGQPYNEQFF.

The V call is TRBV20-1, the J call TRBJ2-5; tentatively, D is TRBD2 (6 bases). V was trimmed by 3 bases and J by 4 bases, leaving 9 bases between them. Germline CDR1 reads DFQATT; CDR2 reads SNEGSKA (reference sequence). CDR3 length equals 12 residues. The CDR3 DNA is TGCAGTGCTAGTAGCGGCGCAGAGACCCAGTACTTC. Its protein is CSASSGAETQYF.

About this clonotype: The CDR3 end shows no conserved phenylalanine or tryptophan, and so a read error is likely. V is TRBV10-3 and J is TRBJ1-1; D unresolved. The V gene lost 4 bases and the J gene lost 0 bases, with 9 bases spanning the gap. The germline V gene has CDR1 ENHRY and CDR2 SYGVKD. This CDR3 is built from 14 residues. Here the CDR3 DNA reads TGTGCCATCAGTGGTAGGGAATTGAACACTGAAGCTTTCCTT. Its translation: CAISGRELNTEAFL.

This chain connects TRBV3-1 to TRBJ2-7, with 7 bases aligning to TRBD2. After removal of 4 bases from V and 7 bases from J, the junction contained 1 base not matched to a gene. The germline V gene has CDR1 LGHDT and CDR2 YNNKEL (reference sequence). This CDR3 spans 11 amino acids. CDR3 amino acids: CASSRAGEQYF. The CDR3, as DNA: TGTGCCAGCAGCCGAGCGGGGGAGCAGTACTTC.

This clonotype was found a few times. The rearrangement uses TRBV29-1 and TRBJ2-7, with D unresolved. Germline values: CDR1 SQVTM, CDR2 ANQGSEA. The V and J ends lost 6 bases and 1 base respectively, with 7 bases between them. The CDR3 extends over 11 amino acids. CDR3 nucleotide sequence: TGCAGCGTCGTAATTTCCTACGAGCAGTACGTC. Protein sequence: CSVVISYEQYV.

CDR3 bases: TGTGCCAGCAGATATGATTGGAATCAGCCCCAGCATTTT. It specifies CASRYDWNQPQHF. V usage is TRBV28 and J usage is TRBJ1-5; no clear D gene. The germline CDR1 and CDR2 sequences are MDHEN and SYDVKM. The germline V and J ends were trimmed by 6 bases and 4 bases, with 10 bases remaining between them. The CDR3 contains 13 residues.

The chain has TRBV19 and TRBJ1-1; D uncertain. V shed 9 bases and J shed 7 bases, with 12 bases lying between them. CDR1 is LNHDA, CDR2 SQIVND, per germline (reference sequence). The CDR3 has 11 amino acids. CDR3 sequence reads: CASRRQDEAFF. Written as DNA, the CDR3 is TGTGCCAGCCGCAGGCAGGATGAAGCTTTCTTT.

The chain's CDR3 is CASSATGNRNEQYF. For the CDR3, the DNA is TGTGCCAGCAGTGCGACAGGGAATAGAAACGAGCAGTACTTC. V gene TRBV25-1 combines with J gene TRBJ2-7; TRBD1 aligns across 7 bases. V was pared by 4 bases and J by 5 bases, with 8 bases of the junction left unmatched. The CDR3 contains 14 residues. In germline, CDR1 is MGHDK, CDR2 SYGVNS.

The chain is built from TRBV12-3 or TRBV12-4 and TRBJ2-2, with 12 bases fitting TRBD2. V gave up 1 base and J gave up 7 bases; unmatched junction bases: 4. The CDR3 length is 16 residues. In nucleotides, the CDR3 is TGTGCCAGCAGTTTAGAACTAGCGGGAGGCGTCGGGGAGCTGTTTTTT. This codes for CASSLELAGGVGELFF.

This sequence joins TRBV24-1 and TRBJ2-1; D may be TRBD2 (5 bases). The germline CDR1 and CDR2 sequences are KGHDR and SFDVKD. The CDR3 sequence is 17 residues long. The V gene lost 0 bases and the J gene lost 7 bases, with 18 bases spanning the gap. In DNA, the CDR3 is TGTGCCACCAGTGATTTGCCTACCTCGGCCCCGGGGAATGAGCAGTTCTTC. It encodes CATSDLPTSAPGNEQFF.

Comment on this clonotype: A much larger clone differs by one base, so this may be a read error. The chain links TRBV7-2 to TRBJ1-5, with D possibly matching TRBD1 (5 bases). The CDR3 spans 15 residues. In germline, CDR1 is SGHTA, CDR2 FQGNSA. The V end lost 2 bases, the J end lost 5 bases, and 13 bases lay between the germline ends. Written as DNA, the CDR3 is TGTGCCAGCAGCTTAAGACAGTGTTTCTATCAGCCCCAGCATTTT. Protein: CASSLRQCFYQPQHF.

The chain is built from TRBV28 and TRBJ2-1, with 8 bases fitting TRBD2. The CDR3 totals 15 residues. Germline-derived CDR1 and CDR2 are MDHEN and SYDVKM. The J segment lost 6 bases and the V segment lost 5 bases, leaving 9 bases of the junction unmatched. CDR3 amino acids: CASSILSGTTNEQFF. CDR3 DNA sequence: TGTGCCAGCAGTATCCTTAGCGGGACTACCAATGAGCAGTTCTTC.